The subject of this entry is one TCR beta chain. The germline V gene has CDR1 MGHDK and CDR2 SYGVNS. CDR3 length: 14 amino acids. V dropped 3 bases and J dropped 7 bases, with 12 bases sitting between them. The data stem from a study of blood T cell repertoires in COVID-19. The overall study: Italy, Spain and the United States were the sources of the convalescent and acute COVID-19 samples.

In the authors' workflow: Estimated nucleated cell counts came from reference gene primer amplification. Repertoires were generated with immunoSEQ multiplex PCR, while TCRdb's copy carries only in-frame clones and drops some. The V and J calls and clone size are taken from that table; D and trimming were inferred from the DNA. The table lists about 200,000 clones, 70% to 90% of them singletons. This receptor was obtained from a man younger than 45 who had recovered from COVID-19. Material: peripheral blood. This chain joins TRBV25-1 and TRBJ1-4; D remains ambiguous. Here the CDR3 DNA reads TGTGCCAGCAGTGATAGCAGAGGATTTGAAAAACTGTTTTTT. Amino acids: CASSDSRGFEKLFF. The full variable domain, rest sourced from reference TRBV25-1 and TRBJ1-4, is EADIYQTPRYLVIGTGKKITLECSQTMGHDKMYWYQQDPGMELHLIHYSYGVNSTEKGDLSSESTVSRIRTEHFPLTLESARPSHTSQYLCASSDSRGFEKLFFGSGTQLSVL.